The next 13 T cell receptor beta chains were all read from a single sample in a study of T cells in localized non-small cell lung cancer. TCRdb's table, derived via immunoSEQ multiplex PCR, lists solely in-frame clones and lacks some. The sample carries over 10,000 clones, roughly 27% recorded once. Sequencing was performed on lung tumor tissue, taken before any cancer treatment. All receptors come from an older female donor with stage I lung adenocarcinoma.

This chain connects TRBV11-3 to TRBJ1-3; D remains unclear. V was cut by 6 bases and J by 0 bases, with 9 bases left in between. CDR3 length: 14 residues. Germline CDR1 and CDR2: SGHNT and YENEEA. The CDR3 sequence: CASRWGSSGNTIYF. DNA of the CDR3: TGTGCCAGCAGATGGGGAAGCTCTGGAAACACCATATATTTT.

This clone ranks as medium-sized. The chain is built from TRBV11-3 and TRBJ1-1; D possibly corresponds to TRBD1 (6 bases). V was cut by 5 bases and J by 0 bases, with 13 bases left in between. The CDR3 is 15 amino acids. CDR1 is SGHNT and CDR2 is YENEEA in the germline V gene. CDR3 in amino acids: CASSPQTGVNTEAFF. The CDR3, as DNA: TGTGCCAGCAGCCCCCAGACAGGAGTGAACACTGAAGCTTTCTTT. Drawing the rest from reference TRBV11-3 and TRBJ1-1, the complete variable domain is EAGVVQSPRYKIIEKKQPVAFWCNPISGHNTLYWYLQNLGQGPELLIRYENEEAVDDSQLPKDRFSAERLKGVDSTLKIQPAELGDSAVYLCASSPQTGVNTEAFFGQGTRLTVV.

This clone was counted between two and nine times. CDR3 DNA: TGTGCCAGCAGTATGACTAGCGGCTACACAGATACGCAGTATTTT. Residues: CASSMTSGYTDTQYF. The V and J genes are TRBV11-3 and TRBJ2-3; the match to TRBD2 covers 9 bases. CDR1 is SGHNT, CDR2 YENEEA, per germline. After removal of 6 bases from V and 2 bases from J, the junction contained 6 bases not matched to a gene. This CDR3 contains 15 residues.

This clone has just a few counts. The chain is built from TRBV6-8 and TRBJ2-2; D not certain. The germline V gene encodes CDR1 MNHGY and CDR2 SAAAGT. This CDR3 has 13 amino acids. The ends were cut back, 7 bases at V and 1 base at J, with 7 bases in the middle. The chain's CDR3 is CASTARNTGELFF. Here the CDR3 DNA reads TGTGCCAGCACCGCGAGGAACACCGGGGAGCTGTTTTTT.

This chain joins TRBV19 and TRBJ1-3, with no clear D. Trimming left V 3 bases short and J 3 bases short, with 18 bases between. The length of the CDR3 is 17 residues. Looked up from germline, CDR1 is LNHDA and CDR2 is SQIVND (reference sequence). The CDR3 sequence is CASSIIGASSFGNTIYF. CDR3 bases: TGTGCCAGTAGTATTATAGGCGCTTCATCCTTTGGAAACACCATATATTTT.

This clone occurred a few times. J is TRBJ2-2 and V is TRBV6-8; a weak D match, TRBD1 (6 bases). V was trimmed by 7 bases and J by 4 bases, leaving 13 bases between them. CDR1 MNHGY and CDR2 SAAAGT come from the germline V gene. The CDR3 has 14 residues. CDR3 nucleotides: TGTGCCAGCAATGCAGGGGATGGCACCGGGGAGCTGTTTTTT. It translates to CASNAGDGTGELFF.

This chain uses TRBV19 with TRBJ1-1, with no clear D. Germline V gene data show CDR1 as LNHDA and CDR2 as SQIVND (reference sequence). The CDR3 runs 12 residues. The V and J ends lost 4 bases and 9 bases respectively, with 12 bases between them. CDR3 coding DNA: TGTGCCAGTAGTACCCTATTGGGTCAAGCTTTCTTT. Translated: CASSTLLGQAFF.

CDR3: CASSWAAGSTYEQYF. The CDR3 bases are TGTGCCAGCAGCTGGGCTGCGGGGAGTACCTACGAGCAGTACTTC. This sequence joins TRBV11-3 and TRBJ2-7, with D possibly matching TRBD2 (6 bases). Germline V gives CDR1 SGHNT, CDR2 YENEEA. Deletions cut 4 bases from V and 2 bases from J, with 15 bases between. CDR3 length equals 15 residues.

By sample share, this clone is medium-sized. V is TRBV6-8 and J is TRBJ1-5, with a weak D call TRBD1 (6 bases). Germline loops: CDR1 MNHGY, CDR2 SAAAGT. The CDR3 runs 15 residues. Trimming removed 1 base from V and 4 bases from J, with 11 bases in between. This CDR3 is CASSYFQTGNQPQHF. The CDR3 DNA follows: TGTGCCAGCAGTTACTTTCAGACAGGTAATCAGCCCCAGCATTTT.

The V gene is TRBV28, the J gene TRBJ1-4, with 10 bases identical to TRBD1. The V segment lost 5 bases and the J segment 7 bases; nucleotides outside the gene matches: 7. The CDR3 totals 15 residues. Germline V lookup: CDR1 MDHEN, CDR2 SYDVKM. The CDR3 DNA follows: TGTGCCAGCAGTCTGGGACAGGGGTTTGGTGAAAAACTGTTTTTT. This gives the protein CASSLGQGFGEKLFF. The full variable domain, completed using reference TRBV28 and TRBJ1-4, is DVKVTQSSRYLVKRTGEKVFLECVQDMDHENMFWYRQDPGLGLRLIYFSYDVKMKEKGDIPEGYSVSREKKERFSLILESASTNQTSMYLCASSLGQGFGEKLFFGSGTQLSVL.

The rearrangement links TRBV30 to TRBJ1-1; TRBD1 is a possible D gene (6 bases). V was shortened by 2 bases and J by 12 bases, with 19 bases between the two germline ends. CDR3 length equals 13 residues. Germline loops: CDR1 GTSNPN, CDR2 SVGIG (reference sequence). In nucleotides, the CDR3 is TGTGCCTGGAGTTCGAAGGGGGGAGCTGTGCCTTTCTTT. This sequence encodes CAWSSKGGAVPFF.

V is TRBV18 and J is TRBJ1-3; unclear D gene. Trimming removed 2 bases at V and 0 bases at J, with 5 bases between. This CDR3 is 14 amino acids long. CDR1 and CDR2 from the germline V gene are KGHSH and LQKENI. The chain's CDR3 is CASSPGSSGNTIYF. As DNA, the CDR3 is TGTGCCAGCTCACCAGGCAGCTCTGGAAACACCATATATTTT.

The V call is TRBV11-3, the J call TRBJ2-1; no clear D. This CDR3 comprises 16 residues. Per germline, CDR1 SGHNT and CDR2 YENEEA. The ends were cut back, 0 bases at V and 4 bases at J, with 13 bases in the middle. The CDR3 DNA is TGTGCCAGCAGCTTAGATGGGCGGTTCGGGTACAATGAGCAGTTCTTC. Translating it yields CASSLDGRFGYNEQFF.